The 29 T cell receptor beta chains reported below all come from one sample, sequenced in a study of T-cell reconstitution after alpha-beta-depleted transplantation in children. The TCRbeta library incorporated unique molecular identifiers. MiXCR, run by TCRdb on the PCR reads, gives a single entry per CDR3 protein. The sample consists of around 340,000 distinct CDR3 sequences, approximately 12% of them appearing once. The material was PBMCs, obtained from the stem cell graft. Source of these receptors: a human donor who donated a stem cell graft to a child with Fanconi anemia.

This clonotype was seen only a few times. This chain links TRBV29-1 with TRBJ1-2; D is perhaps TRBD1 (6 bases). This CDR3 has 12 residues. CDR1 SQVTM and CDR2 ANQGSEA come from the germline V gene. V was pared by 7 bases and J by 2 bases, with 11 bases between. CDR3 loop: CSGLDSNYGYTF. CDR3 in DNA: TGCAGCGGATTGGACAGCAACTATGGCTACACCTTC.

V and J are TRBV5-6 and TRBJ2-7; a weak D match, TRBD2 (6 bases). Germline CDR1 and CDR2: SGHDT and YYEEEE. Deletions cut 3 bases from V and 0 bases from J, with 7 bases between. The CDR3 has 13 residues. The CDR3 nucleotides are TGTGCCAGCAGCTCGGACTACTCCTACGAGCAGTACTTC. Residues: CASSSDYSYEQYF.

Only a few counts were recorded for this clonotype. The CDR3 DNA reads TGTGCCAGCAGCTTAGACAGGGCGTGGGAGCAGTACTTC. Residues: CASSLDRAWEQYF. V and J are TRBV7-2 and TRBJ2-7, with D tentatively TRBD1 (6 bases). The CDR3 is 13 residues long. Trimming shortened V by 1 base and J by 7 bases, and 11 bases separated the two germline ends. CDR1 is SGHTA and CDR2 is FQGNSA in the germline V gene.

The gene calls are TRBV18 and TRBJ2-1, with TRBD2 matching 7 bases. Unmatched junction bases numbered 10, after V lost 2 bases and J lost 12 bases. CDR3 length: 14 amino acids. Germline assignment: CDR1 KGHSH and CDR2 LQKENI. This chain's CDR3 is CASSPIGQRDTQFF. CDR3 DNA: TGTGCCAGCTCACCAATCGGTCAGCGGGATACGCAGTTCTTC. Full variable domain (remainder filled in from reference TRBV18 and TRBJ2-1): NAGVMQNPRHLVRRRGQEARLRCSPMKGHSHVYWYRQLPEEGLKFMVYLQKENIIDESGMPKERFSAEFPKEGPSILRIQQVVRGDSAAYFCASSPIGQRDTQFFGPGTRLTVL.

The CDR3: CASSLTGPVTNEQFF. The CDR3, as DNA: TGTGCCAGCAGCCTCACAGGACCGGTGACCAATGAGCAGTTCTTC. The gene calls are TRBV11-2 and TRBJ2-1, with D tentatively TRBD1 (5 bases). Trimming pared 5 bases from V and 6 bases from J, leaving 17 bases between. The CDR3 is 15 amino acids. Germline lookup yields CDR1 SGHAT and CDR2 FQNNGV.

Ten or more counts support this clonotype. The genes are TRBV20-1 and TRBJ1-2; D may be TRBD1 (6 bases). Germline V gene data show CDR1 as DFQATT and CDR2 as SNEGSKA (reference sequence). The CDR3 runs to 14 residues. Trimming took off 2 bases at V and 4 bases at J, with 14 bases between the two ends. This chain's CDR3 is CSARPTGGSYGYTF. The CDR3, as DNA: TGCAGTGCTAGACCGACAGGAGGCAGCTATGGCTACACCTTC.

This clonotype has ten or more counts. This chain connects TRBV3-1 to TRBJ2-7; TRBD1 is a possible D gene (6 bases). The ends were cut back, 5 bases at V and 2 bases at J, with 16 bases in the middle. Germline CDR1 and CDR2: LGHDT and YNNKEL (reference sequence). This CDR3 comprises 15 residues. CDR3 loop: CASSSTGQNAYEQYF. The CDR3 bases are TGTGCCAGCAGCTCCACCGGACAGAACGCCTACGAGCAGTACTTC.

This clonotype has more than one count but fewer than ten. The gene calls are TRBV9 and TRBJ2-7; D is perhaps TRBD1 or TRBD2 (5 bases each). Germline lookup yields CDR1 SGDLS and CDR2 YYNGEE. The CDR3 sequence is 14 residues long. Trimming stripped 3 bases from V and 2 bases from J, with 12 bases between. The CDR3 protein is CASSARVGAYEQYF. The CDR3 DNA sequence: TGTGCCAGCAGCGCGAGGGTAGGGGCCTACGAGCAGTACTTC.

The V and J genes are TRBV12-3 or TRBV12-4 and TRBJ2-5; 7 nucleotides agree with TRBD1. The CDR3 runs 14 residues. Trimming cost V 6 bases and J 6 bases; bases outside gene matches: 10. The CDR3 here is CASSINRGTKTQYF. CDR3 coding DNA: TGTGCCAGCAGCATTAACAGGGGTACGAAGACCCAGTACTTC.

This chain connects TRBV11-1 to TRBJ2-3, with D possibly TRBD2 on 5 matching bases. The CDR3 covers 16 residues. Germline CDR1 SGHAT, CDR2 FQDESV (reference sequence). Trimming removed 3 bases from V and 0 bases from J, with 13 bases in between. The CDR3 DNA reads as TGTGCCAGCAGCTTCTCGACTACCCCTAGCACAGATACGCAGTATTTT. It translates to CASSFSTTPSTDTQYF.

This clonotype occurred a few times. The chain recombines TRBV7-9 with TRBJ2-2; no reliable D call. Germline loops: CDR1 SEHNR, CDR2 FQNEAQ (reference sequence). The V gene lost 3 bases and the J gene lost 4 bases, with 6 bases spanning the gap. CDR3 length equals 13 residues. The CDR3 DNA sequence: TGTGCCAGCAGCTTTGGTCCCACCGGGGAGCTGTTTTTT. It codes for CASSFGPTGELFF. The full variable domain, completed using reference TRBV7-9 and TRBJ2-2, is DTGVSQNPRHKITKRGQNVTFRCDPISEHNRLYWYRQTLGQGPEFLTYFQNEAQLEKSRLLSDRFSAERPKGSFSTLEIQRTEQGDSAMYLCASSFGPTGELFFGEGSRLTVL.

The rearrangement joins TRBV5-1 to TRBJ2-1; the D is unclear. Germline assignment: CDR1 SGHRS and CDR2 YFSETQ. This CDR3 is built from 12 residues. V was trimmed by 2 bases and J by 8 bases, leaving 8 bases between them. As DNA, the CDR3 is TGCGCCAGCAGCTTTTCTGGCGATGAGCAGTTCTTC. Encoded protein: CASSFSGDEQFF. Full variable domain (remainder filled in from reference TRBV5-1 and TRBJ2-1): KAGVTQTPRYLIKTRGQQVTLSCSPISGHRSVSWYQQTPGQGLQFLFEYFSETQRNKGNFPGRFSGRQFSNSRSEMNVSTLELGDSALYLCASSFSGDEQFFGPGTRLTVL.

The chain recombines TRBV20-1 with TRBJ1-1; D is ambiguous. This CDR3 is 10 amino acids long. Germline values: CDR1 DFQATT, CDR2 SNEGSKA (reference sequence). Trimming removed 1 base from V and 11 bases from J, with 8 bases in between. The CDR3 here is CSARGEAAFF. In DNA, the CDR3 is TGCAGTGCTAGAGGGGAGGCGGCTTTCTTT.

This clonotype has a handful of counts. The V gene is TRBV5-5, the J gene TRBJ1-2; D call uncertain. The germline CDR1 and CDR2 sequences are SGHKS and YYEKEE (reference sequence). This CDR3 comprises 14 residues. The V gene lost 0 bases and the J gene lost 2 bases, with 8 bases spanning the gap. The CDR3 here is CASSLDPHNYGYTF. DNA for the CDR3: TGTGCCAGCAGCTTGGACCCACACAACTATGGCTACACCTTC.

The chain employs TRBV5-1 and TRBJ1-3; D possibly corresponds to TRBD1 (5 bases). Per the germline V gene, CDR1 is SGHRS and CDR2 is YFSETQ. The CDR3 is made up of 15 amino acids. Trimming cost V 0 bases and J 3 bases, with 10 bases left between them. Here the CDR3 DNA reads TGCGCCAGCAGCTTGGATGGGACGTTTGGAAACACCATATATTTT. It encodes CASSLDGTFGNTIYF. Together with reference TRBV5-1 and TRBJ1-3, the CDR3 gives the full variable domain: KAGVTQTPRYLIKTRGQQVTLSCSPISGHRSVSWYQQTPGQGLQFLFEYFSETQRNKGNFPGRFSGRQFSNSRSEMNVSTLELGDSALYLCASSLDGTFGNTIYFGEGSWLTVV.

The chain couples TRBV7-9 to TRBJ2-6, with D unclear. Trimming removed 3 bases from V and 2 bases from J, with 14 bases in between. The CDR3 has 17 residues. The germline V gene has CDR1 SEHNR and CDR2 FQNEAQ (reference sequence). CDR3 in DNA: TGTGCCAGCAGCTTGCCCGGGCTGACGCCTGGGGCCAACGTCCTGACTTTC. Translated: CASSLPGLTPGANVLTF.

CDR3 nucleotide sequence: TGCAGTGCTAGGGGTAGATACAATCAGCCCCAGCATTTT. Amino acid sequence: CSARGRYNQPQHF. The chain carries TRBV20-1 and TRBJ1-5, with unresolved D. Trimming pared 3 bases from V and 3 bases from J, leaving 9 bases between. Germline assignment: CDR1 DFQATT and CDR2 SNEGSKA (reference sequence). This CDR3 is built from 13 residues.

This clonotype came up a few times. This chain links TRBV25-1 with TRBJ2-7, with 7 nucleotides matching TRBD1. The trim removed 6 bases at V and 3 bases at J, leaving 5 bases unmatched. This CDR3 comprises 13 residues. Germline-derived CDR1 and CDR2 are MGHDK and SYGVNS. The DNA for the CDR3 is TGTGCCAGCAGGGAGACAGGGAACTACGAGCAGTACTTC. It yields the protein CASRETGNYEQYF.

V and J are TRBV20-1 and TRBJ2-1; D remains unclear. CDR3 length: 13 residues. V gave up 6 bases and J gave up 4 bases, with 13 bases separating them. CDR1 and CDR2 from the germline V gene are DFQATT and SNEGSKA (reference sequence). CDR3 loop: CSAPRYWYNEQFF. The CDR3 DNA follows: TGCAGTGCCCCTCGGTACTGGTACAATGAGCAGTTCTTC.

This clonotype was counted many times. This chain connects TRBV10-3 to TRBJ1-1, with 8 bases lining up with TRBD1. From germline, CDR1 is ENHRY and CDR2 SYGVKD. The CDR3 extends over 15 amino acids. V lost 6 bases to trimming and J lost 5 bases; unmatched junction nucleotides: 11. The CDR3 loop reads CAIRGFRGRETEAFF. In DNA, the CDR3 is TGTGCCATCAGAGGATTCAGGGGGCGAGAAACTGAAGCTTTCTTT.

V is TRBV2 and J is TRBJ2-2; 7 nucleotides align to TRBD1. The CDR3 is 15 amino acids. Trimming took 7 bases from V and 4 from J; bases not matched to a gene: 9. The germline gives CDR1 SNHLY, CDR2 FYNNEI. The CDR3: CASKPRDSPTGELFF. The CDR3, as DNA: TGTGCCAGCAAACCTAGGGACAGCCCCACCGGGGAGCTGTTTTTT.

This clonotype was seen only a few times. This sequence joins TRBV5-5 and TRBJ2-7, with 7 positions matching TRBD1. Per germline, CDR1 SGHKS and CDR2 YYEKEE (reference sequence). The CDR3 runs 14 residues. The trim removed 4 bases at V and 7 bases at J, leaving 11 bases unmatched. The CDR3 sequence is CASSVDRVLVEQYV. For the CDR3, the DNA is TGTGCCAGCAGCGTAGACAGGGTCTTGGTTGAGCAGTACGTC.

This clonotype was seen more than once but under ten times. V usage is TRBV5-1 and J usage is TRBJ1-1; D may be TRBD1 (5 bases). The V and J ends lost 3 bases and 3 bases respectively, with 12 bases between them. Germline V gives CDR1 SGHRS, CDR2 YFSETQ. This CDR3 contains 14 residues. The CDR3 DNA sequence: TGCGCCAGCAGCTCCCAGCCGGGGGACACTGAAGCTTTCTTT. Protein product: CASSSQPGDTEAFF.

The CDR3 is CASSPVGGEDTGELFF. The CDR3 DNA sequence: TGTGCCAGCAGCCCTGTGGGCGGGGAAGACACCGGGGAGCTGTTTTTT. The genes are TRBV3-1 and TRBJ2-2, with D possibly TRBD2 on 6 matching bases. V was trimmed by 4 bases and J by 3 bases, leaving 15 bases between them. CDR1 and CDR2 (germline): LGHDT, YNNKEL (reference sequence). This CDR3 region has 16 residues.

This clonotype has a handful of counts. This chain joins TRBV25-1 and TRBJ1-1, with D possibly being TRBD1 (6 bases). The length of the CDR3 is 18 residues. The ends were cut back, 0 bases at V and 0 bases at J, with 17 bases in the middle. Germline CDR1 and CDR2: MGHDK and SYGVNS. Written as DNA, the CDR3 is TGTGCCAGCAGTGAATATTTCCAGGGGACGGGGATGAACACTGAAGCTTTCTTT. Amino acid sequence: CASSEYFQGTGMNTEAFF.

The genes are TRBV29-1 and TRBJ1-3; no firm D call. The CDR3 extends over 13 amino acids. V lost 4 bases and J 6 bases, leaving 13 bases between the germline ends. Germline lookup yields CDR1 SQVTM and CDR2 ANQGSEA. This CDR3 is CSVAATRSNTIYF. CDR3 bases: TGCAGCGTTGCGGCTACACGGTCAAACACCATATATTTT. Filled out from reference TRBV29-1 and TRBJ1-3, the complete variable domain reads SAVISQKPSRDICQRGTSLTIQCQVDSQVTMMFWYRQQPGQSLTLIATANQGSEATYESGFVIDKFPISRPNLTFSTLTVSNMSPEDSSIYLCSVAATRSNTIYFGEGSWLTVV.

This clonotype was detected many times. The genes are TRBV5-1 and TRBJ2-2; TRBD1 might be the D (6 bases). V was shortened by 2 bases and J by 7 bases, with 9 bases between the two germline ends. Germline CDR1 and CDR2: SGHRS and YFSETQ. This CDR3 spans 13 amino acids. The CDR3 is CASSLQGFGELFF. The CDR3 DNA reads TGCGCCAGCAGCTTACAGGGCTTCGGGGAGCTGTTTTTT.

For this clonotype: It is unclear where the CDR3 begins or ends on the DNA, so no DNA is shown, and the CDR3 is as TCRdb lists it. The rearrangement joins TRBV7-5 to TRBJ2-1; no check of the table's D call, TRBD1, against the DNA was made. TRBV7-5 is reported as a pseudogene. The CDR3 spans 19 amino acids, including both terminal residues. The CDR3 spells CISVSEAFGGGPTRNEQFF.

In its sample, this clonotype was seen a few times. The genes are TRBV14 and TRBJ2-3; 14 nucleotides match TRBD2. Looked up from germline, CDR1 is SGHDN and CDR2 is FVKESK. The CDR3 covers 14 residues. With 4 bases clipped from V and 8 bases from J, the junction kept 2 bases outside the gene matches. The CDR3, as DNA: TGTGCCAGCAGCCGGACTAGCGGGGGGCTTACGCAGTATTTT. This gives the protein CASSRTSGGLTQYF.